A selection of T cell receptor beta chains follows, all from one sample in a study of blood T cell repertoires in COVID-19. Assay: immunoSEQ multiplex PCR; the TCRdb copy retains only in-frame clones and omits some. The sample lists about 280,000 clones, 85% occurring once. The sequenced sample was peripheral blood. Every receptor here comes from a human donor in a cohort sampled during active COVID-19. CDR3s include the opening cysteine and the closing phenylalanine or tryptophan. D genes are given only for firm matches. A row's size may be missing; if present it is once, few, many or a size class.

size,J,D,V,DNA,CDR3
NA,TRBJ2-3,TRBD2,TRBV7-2,TGTGCCAGCAGCCCGACTAGCGGGAGACGGGGTACGCAGTATTTT,CASSPTSGRRGTQYF
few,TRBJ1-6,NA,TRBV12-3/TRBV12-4,TGTGCCAGCTGTGCGGCAGATAATTCACCCCTCCACTTT,CASCAADNSPLHF
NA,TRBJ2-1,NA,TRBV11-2,TGTGCCAGCAGCTTATTTTCGGGAAGATACAATGAGCAGTTCTTC,CASSLFSGRYNEQFF
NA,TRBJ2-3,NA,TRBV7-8,TGTGCCAGCAGCCGACTCGGGATAGATACGCAGTATTTT,CASSRLGIDTQYF
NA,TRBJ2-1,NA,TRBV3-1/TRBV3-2,TGTGCCAGCAGCCAAGACAGGGACACCTACAATGAGCAGTTCTTC,CASSQDRDTYNEQFF
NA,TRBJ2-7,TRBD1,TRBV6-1,TGTGCCAGCAGTGATACGGGGACAGCCTTCTTAAGGGTCTACGAGCAGTACTTC,CASSDTGTAFLRVYEQYF
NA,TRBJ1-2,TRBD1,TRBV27,TGTGCCAGCCGAAAACAGGGGGCGGGAGGAAATGGCTACACCTTC,CASRKQGAGGNGYTF
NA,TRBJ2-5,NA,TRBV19,TGTGCCAGTAGTATTCCCCAAAGCCGAGAGACCCAGTACTTC,CASSIPQSRETQYF
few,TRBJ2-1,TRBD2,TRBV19,TGTGCCAGTAGTTACCGGAGCGGGAGGGCCGGCGATGAGCAGTTCTTC,CASSYRSGRAGDEQFF
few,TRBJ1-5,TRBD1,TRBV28,TGTGCCAGCAGTTTACGCAGGGGGCTCAACCAGCCCCAGCATTTT,CASSLRRGLNQPQHF
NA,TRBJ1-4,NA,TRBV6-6,TGTGCCGGTCGGGGACACGGTAATGAAAAACTGTTTTTT,CAGRGHGNEKLFF
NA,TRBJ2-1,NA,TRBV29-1,TGCAGCGTCGAAAGACTGGTCTACAATGAGCAGTTCTTC,CSVERLVYNEQFF
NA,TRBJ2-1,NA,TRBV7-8,TGTGCCAGCAGCTTACAGGGACTCTCGGGCAATGAGCAGTTCTTC,CASSLQGLSGNEQFF
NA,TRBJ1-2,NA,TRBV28,TGTGCCAGCAGTTGGGGACATAATAAGGGCTACACCTTC,CASSWGHNKGYTF
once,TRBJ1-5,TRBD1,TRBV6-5,TGTGCCAGCAGCGCCGGGACAGGGAACAATCAGCCCCAGCATTTT,CASSAGTGNNQPQHF
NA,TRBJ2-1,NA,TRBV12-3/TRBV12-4,TGTGCCGCTCATACCAGGGGTGAGCAGTTCTTC,CAAHTRGEQFF
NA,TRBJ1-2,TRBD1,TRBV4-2,TGTGCCAGCAGCCAAAACCGGGACAGGGGGTTTGGCTACACCTTC,CASSQNRDRGFGYTF
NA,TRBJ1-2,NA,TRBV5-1,TGCGCCAGCATGGGAACACAGGATCCGCGTGGCTACACCTTC,CASMGTQDPRGYTF
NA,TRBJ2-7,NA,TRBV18,TGTGCCAGCTCACCGAGGACAGTTCACGAGCAGTACTTC,CASSPRTVHEQYF
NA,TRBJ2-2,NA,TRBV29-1,TGCAGCGTTGATTTACAGAACACCGGGGAGCTGTTTTTT,CSVDLQNTGELFF
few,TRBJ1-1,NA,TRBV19,TGTGCCAGTAGAAAGGACATCACGAACACTGAAGCTTTCTTT,CASRKDITNTEAFF
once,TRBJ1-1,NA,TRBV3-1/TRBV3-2,TGTGCCAGCAGCCACACAGGGAACACTGAAGCTTTCTTT,CASSHTGNTEAFF
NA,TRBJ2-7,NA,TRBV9,TGTGCCAGCAGCCCCCAGCGGAGCTCCTACGAGCAGTACTTC,CASSPQRSSYEQYF
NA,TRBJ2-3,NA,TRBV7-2,TGTGCCAGCAGCTCTGGACAGTCAACAGATACGCAGTATTTT,CASSSGQSTDTQYF
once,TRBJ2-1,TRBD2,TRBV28,TGTAGAGCGGGAGAGGGCTACAATGAGCAGTTCTTC,CRAGEGYNEQFF
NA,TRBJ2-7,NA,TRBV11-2,TGTGCCAGCAGCCTTATCTACGAGCAGTACTTC,CASSLIYEQYF
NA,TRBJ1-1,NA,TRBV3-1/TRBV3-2,TGTGCCAGCAGCCAAGTTTCGGTGAACACTGAAGCTTTCTTT,CASSQVSVNTEAFF
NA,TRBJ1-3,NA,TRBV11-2,TGTGCCAGCAGCCCCCGACAGGCGATTGGAAACACCATATATTTT,CASSPRQAIGNTIYF
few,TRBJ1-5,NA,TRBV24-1,TGTGCCACCAGTGATGGACAGACACCCTTACTTCATCAGCCCCAGCATTTT,CATSDGQTPLLHQPQHF
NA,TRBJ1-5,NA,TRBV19,TGTGCCAGTAATACGGGACTGAGCAATCAGCCCCAGCATTTT,CASNTGLSNQPQHF
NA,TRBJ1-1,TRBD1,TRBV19,TGTGCCAGTAGGACCCGGGACAGGGGCGCGAACACTGAAGCTTTCTTT,CASRTRDRGANTEAFF
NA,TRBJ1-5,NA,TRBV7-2,TGTGCCAGCAGCTTATGGGGGGCAGGGGAGGGTCAGCCCCAGCATTTT,CASSLWGAGEGQPQHF
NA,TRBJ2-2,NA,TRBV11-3,TGTGCCAGCAGCTTAGGGAACACCGGGATCCCCGGGGAGCTGTTTTTT,CASSLGNTGIPGELFF
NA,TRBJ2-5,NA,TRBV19,TGTGCCAGTAGTCTTAGACAGGCACCCGGCCAAGAGACCCAGTACTTC,CASSLRQAPGQETQYF
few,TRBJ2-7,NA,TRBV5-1,TGCGCCAGCAGCTTGGTTGTACAGCCCTACGAGCAGTACTTC,CASSLVVQPYEQYF
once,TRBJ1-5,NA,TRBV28,TGTGCCAGCAGTTTATCGGGGGGATGGGATCAGCCCCAGCATTTT,CASSLSGGWDQPQHF
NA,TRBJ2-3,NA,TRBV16,TGTGCCAGCAGCCATTCCCCTGACAGGGATACGCAGTATTTT,CASSHSPDRDTQYF
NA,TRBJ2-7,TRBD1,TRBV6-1,TGTGCCAGCAGTGAAGGATTTCAGGGGGCCTACGAGCAGTACTTC,CASSEGFQGAYEQYF
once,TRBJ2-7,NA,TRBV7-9,TGTGCCAGCAGCTTAGCAGGGGTAAGGTACGAGCAGTACTTC,CASSLAGVRYEQYF
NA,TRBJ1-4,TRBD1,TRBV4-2,TGTGCCAGCAGCCAGGACAGGACTAATGAAAAACTGTTTTTT,CASSQDRTNEKLFF
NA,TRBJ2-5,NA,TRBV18,TGTGCCAGCTCCAGTCTTGTCCAGGAGACCCAGTACTTC,CASSSLVQETQYF
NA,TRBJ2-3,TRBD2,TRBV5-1,TGCGCCAGCAGCCGGATGGCGGGGGGGACTAGCACAGATACGCAGTATTTT,CASSRMAGGTSTDTQYF
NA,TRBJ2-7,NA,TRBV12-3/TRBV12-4,TGTGCCAGCAGTTTGGAAAGGAGGCACGAGCAGTACTTC,CASSLERRHEQYF
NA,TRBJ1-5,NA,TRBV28,TGTGCCAGCAGTTTTAGTTATACGGATCAGCCCCAGCATTTT,CASSFSYTDQPQHF
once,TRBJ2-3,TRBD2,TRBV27,TGTGCCAGCAGCCGACTAGCGGGCCTGGCAGATACGCAGTATTTT,CASSRLAGLADTQYF
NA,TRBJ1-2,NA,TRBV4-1,TGCGCCAGCAGCCAAGATAGGGGGACTACTCACAACTATGGCTACACCTTC,CASSQDRGTTHNYGYTF
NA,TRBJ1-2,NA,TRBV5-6,TGTGCCAGCAGCTTTTTAGAGGACAGTGCTAGGTATCGGTATGGCTACACCTTC,CASSFLEDSARYRYGYTF
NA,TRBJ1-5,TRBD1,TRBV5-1,TGCGCCAGCAGATCGGACAGGGGGCCCCAGCATTTT,CASRSDRGPQHF
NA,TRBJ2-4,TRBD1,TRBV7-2,TGTGCCAGCAGCCTGAGGTCCAACAGGGGGACCATTCAGTACTTC,CASSLRSNRGTIQYF
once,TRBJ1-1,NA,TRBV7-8,TGTGCCAGCAGCTTATGGGGGGATGGGAACACTGAAGCTTTCTTT,CASSLWGDGNTEAFF
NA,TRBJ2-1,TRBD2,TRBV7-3,TGTGCCAGCAGCTTGGCGGGAGGTAACAATGAGCAGTTCTTC,CASSLAGGNNEQFF
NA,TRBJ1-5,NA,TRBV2,TGTGCCAGCAGGAATGACGAGACACAGCCCCAGCATTTT,CASRNDETQPQHF
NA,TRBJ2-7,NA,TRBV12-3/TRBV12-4,TGTGCCAGCAGTCCTACAGGGTACTACGAGCAGTACTTC,CASSPTGYYEQYF
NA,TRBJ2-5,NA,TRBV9,TGTGCCAGCAGCGTAGGCTCGTCAGGGTATGGGGAGACCCAGTACTTC,CASSVGSSGYGETQYF
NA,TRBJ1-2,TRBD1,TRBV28,TGTGCCAGCACCTCGGGTTTTGCAGGGGGTGTCTATGGCTACACCTTC,CASTSGFAGGVYGYTF
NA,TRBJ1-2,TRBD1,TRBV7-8,TGTGCCAGCAGCCCCCCGGGACAGGGTCATGGCTACACCTTC,CASSPPGQGHGYTF
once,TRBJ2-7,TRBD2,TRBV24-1,TGTGCCACCGGGACTAGCGGGCATTACGAGCAGTACTTC,CATGTSGHYEQYF
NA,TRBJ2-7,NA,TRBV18,TGTGCCAGCTCACCCGGGGAGACTGCCTCCTACGAGCAGTACTTC,CASSPGETASYEQYF